This is a list of T cell receptor beta chains from one sample in a study of cytomegalovirus exposure and HLA in healthy donors. Produced via immunoSEQ multiplex PCR; TCRdb's table is partial and in-frame only. The sample includes about 160,000 clones, roughly 79% of them seen just once. Sequenced material: PBMCs. The receptor set was obtained from a woman in her forties or fifties in good health and CMV-seronegative. CDR3s include the opening cysteine and the closing phenylalanine or tryptophan. The D gene is left open where the match is weak. Part of the rows lack a size; the others show once, few, many or a class for expanded clones.

j_call: TRBJ1-1
d_call: .
v_call: TRBV14
clone_size: .
cdr3_aa: CASSQGGRTEAFF
cdr3_nt: TGTGCCAGCAGCCAAGGTGGCAGGACTGAAGCTTTCTTT

j_call: TRBJ2-5
d_call: TRBD2
v_call: TRBV2
clone_size: .
cdr3_aa: CASSPGGTFKETQYF
cdr3_nt: TGTGCCAGCAGTCCCGGGGGGACTTTTAAAGAGACCCAGTACTTC

j_call: TRBJ2-4
d_call: .
v_call: TRBV2
clone_size: .
cdr3_aa: CASSLSGPVPKNIQYF
cdr3_nt: TGTGCCAGCAGTCTAAGCGGGCCGGTTCCCAAAAACATTCAGTACTTC

j_call: TRBJ2-7
d_call: TRBD2
v_call: TRBV6-6
clone_size: .
cdr3_aa: CASTIAGAPSSYEQYF
cdr3_nt: TGTGCCAGCACAATAGCGGGGGCCCCGAGCTCCTACGAGCAGTACTTC

j_call: TRBJ2-5
d_call: .
v_call: TRBV15
clone_size: .
cdr3_aa: CATSSGGTPLETQYF
cdr3_nt: TGTGCCACCAGCAGCGGAGGGACCCCCCTGGAGACCCAGTACTTC

j_call: TRBJ2-7
d_call: .
v_call: TRBV7-3
clone_size: .
cdr3_aa: CASSPPGVNEQYF
cdr3_nt: TGTGCCAGCAGCCCCCCGGGGGTTAACGAGCAGTACTTC

j_call: TRBJ2-1
d_call: TRBD2
v_call: TRBV9
clone_size: once
cdr3_aa: CASSTSGGPGNEQFF
cdr3_nt: TGTGCCAGCAGCACTAGCGGGGGGCCGGGGAATGAGCAGTTCTTC

j_call: TRBJ1-2
d_call: TRBD1
v_call: TRBV2
clone_size: .
cdr3_aa: CASRGTGANYGYTF
cdr3_nt: TGTGCCAGCAGGGGGACAGGAGCTAACTATGGCTACACCTTC

j_call: TRBJ2-7
d_call: .
v_call: TRBV2
clone_size: .
cdr3_aa: CASSEMYGSYEQYF
cdr3_nt: TGTGCCAGCAGTGAAATGTACGGGTCCTACGAGCAGTACTTC

j_call: TRBJ2-1
d_call: .
v_call: TRBV5-1
clone_size: .
cdr3_aa: CASSLVGRGPNEQFF
cdr3_nt: TGCGCCAGCAGCCTCGTAGGGCGGGGTCCTAATGAGCAGTTCTTC

j_call: TRBJ1-3
d_call: .
v_call: TRBV30
clone_size: .
cdr3_aa: CAWNVGDTIYF
cdr3_nt: TGTGCCTGGAATGTGGGAGACACCATATATTTT

j_call: TRBJ2-7
d_call: TRBD1
v_call: TRBV9
clone_size: .
cdr3_aa: CASSVGQGAVEQYF
cdr3_nt: TGTGCCAGCAGCGTAGGACAGGGGGCGGTCGAGCAGTACTTC

j_call: TRBJ1-1
d_call: .
v_call: TRBV4-3
clone_size: few
cdr3_aa: CASSQDVRVTHQARAFF
cdr3_nt: TGCGCCAGCAGCCAAGATGTCAGGGTAACCCATCAGGCGAGAGCTTTCTTT

j_call: TRBJ2-7
d_call: TRBD1
v_call: TRBV10-3
clone_size: .
cdr3_aa: CAITDPQGHEQYF
cdr3_nt: TGTGCCATCACCGACCCACAGGGGCACGAGCAGTACTTC

j_call: TRBJ2-3
d_call: TRBD2
v_call: TRBV5-4
clone_size: .
cdr3_aa: CASSRGGAEGSTDTQYF
cdr3_nt: TGTGCCAGCAGCCGCGGGGGGGCCGAGGGTAGCACAGATACGCAGTATTTT

j_call: TRBJ1-1
d_call: .
v_call: TRBV7-8
clone_size: .
cdr3_aa: CASSLVQGYTEAFF
cdr3_nt: TGTGCCAGCAGCTTAGTTCAGGGTTACACTGAAGCTTTCTTT

j_call: TRBJ1-2
d_call: .
v_call: TRBV29-1
clone_size: once
cdr3_aa: CSVYSRGSDGYTF
cdr3_nt: TGCAGCGTTTACTCCAGGGGTTCTGATGGCTACACCTTC

j_call: TRBJ2-2
d_call: TRBD2
v_call: TRBV5-4
clone_size: .
cdr3_aa: CASSLGAIAGGNTGELFF
cdr3_nt: TGTGCCAGCAGCTTGGGGGCGATCGCGGGGGGGAACACCGGGGAGCTGTTTTTT

j_call: TRBJ2-1
d_call: TRBD2
v_call: TRBV28
clone_size: few
cdr3_aa: CASARLAGNSYNEQFF
cdr3_nt: TGTGCCAGCGCCCGACTAGCGGGAAATTCCTACAATGAGCAGTTCTTC

j_call: TRBJ2-7
d_call: .
v_call: TRBV7-9
clone_size: .
cdr3_aa: CASSADFSSSYEQYF
cdr3_nt: TGTGCCAGCAGCGCGGACTTTTCAAGCTCCTACGAGCAGTACTTC

j_call: TRBJ2-5
d_call: .
v_call: TRBV2
clone_size: .
cdr3_aa: CATRGTVGGTQYF
cdr3_nt: TGTGCCACCCGGGGGACAGTCGGCGGGACCCAGTACTTC

j_call: TRBJ2-1
d_call: .
v_call: TRBV6-1
clone_size: .
cdr3_aa: CASRTNEQFF
cdr3_nt: TGTGCCAGCAGAACAAATGAGCAGTTCTTC

j_call: TRBJ2-3
d_call: .
v_call: TRBV7-9
clone_size: .
cdr3_aa: CASSLTGDTQYF
cdr3_nt: TGTGCCAGCAGCCTCACGGGAGATACGCAGTATTTT

j_call: TRBJ1-1
d_call: TRBD1
v_call: TRBV5-6
clone_size: .
cdr3_aa: CASSFGRGLMNTEAFF
cdr3_nt: TGTGCCAGCAGCTTCGGCAGGGGGCTAATGAACACTGAAGCTTTCTTT

j_call: TRBJ2-7
d_call: .
v_call: TRBV21-1
clone_size: .
cdr3_aa: CASSPHEGRNPTYEQYF
cdr3_nt: TGTGCCAGCAGTCCCCATGAGGGCAGGAACCCCACCTACGAGCAGTACTTC

j_call: TRBJ1-1
d_call: .
v_call: TRBV28
clone_size: few
cdr3_aa: CASRTPFQGGEAFF
cdr3_nt: TGTGCCAGCAGAACCCCCTTTCAGGGTGGTGAAGCTTTCTTT

j_call: TRBJ2-1
d_call: TRBD2
v_call: TRBV15
clone_size: once
cdr3_aa: CATSRDDRTSGYNEQFF
cdr3_nt: TGTGCCACCAGCAGAGATGATAGGACTAGCGGATACAATGAGCAGTTCTTC

j_call: TRBJ2-5
d_call: TRBD2
v_call: TRBV11-3
clone_size: .
cdr3_aa: CASSLRAGEVETQYF
cdr3_nt: TGTGCCAGCAGCTTGAGAGCGGGAGAGGTGGAGACCCAGTACTTC

j_call: TRBJ2-1
d_call: TRBD2
v_call: TRBV7-2
clone_size: few
cdr3_aa: CASSPRAGENEQFF
cdr3_nt: TGTGCCAGCAGCCCGCGAGCGGGAGAAAATGAGCAGTTCTTC

j_call: TRBJ2-5
d_call: TRBD2
v_call: TRBV30
clone_size: .
cdr3_aa: CAWSVAVGRAKTQYF
cdr3_nt: TGTGCCTGGAGTGTAGCGGTCGGGAGGGCGAAGACCCAGTACTTC

j_call: TRBJ2-7
d_call: TRBD1
v_call: TRBV6-7
clone_size: .
cdr3_aa: CASSLIGQDTNNSSYEQYF
cdr3_nt: TGTGCCAGCAGCCTGATAGGACAGGACACGAATAATAGCTCCTACGAGCAGTACTTC

j_call: TRBJ2-1
d_call: TRBD2
v_call: TRBV7-2
clone_size: .
cdr3_aa: CASSLELAGVYEQFF
cdr3_nt: TGTGCCAGCAGCTTAGAGCTAGCGGGAGTATATGAGCAGTTCTTC

j_call: TRBJ2-5
d_call: TRBD2
v_call: TRBV7-9
clone_size: .
cdr3_aa: CASSGSGGRLGGQYF
cdr3_nt: TGTGCCAGCAGCGGAAGCGGGGGTCGCCTCGGGGGCCAGTACTTC

j_call: TRBJ2-3
d_call: TRBD2
v_call: TRBV29-1
clone_size: few
cdr3_aa: CSVAGTSLNTDTQYF
cdr3_nt: TGCAGCGTAGCCGGGACTAGCCTTAACACAGATACGCAGTATTTT

j_call: TRBJ1-1
d_call: .
v_call: TRBV10-2
clone_size: few
cdr3_aa: CASGGGSDTEAFF
cdr3_nt: TGCGCCAGTGGGGGAGGGTCGGACACTGAAGCTTTCTTT

j_call: TRBJ2-2
d_call: TRBD1
v_call: TRBV2
clone_size: once
cdr3_aa: CASNGQGTTGELFF
cdr3_nt: TGTGCCAGCAATGGACAGGGTACCACCGGGGAGCTGTTTTTT